Below, 27 T cell receptor beta chains from the same sample are listed, as sequenced in a study of cytomegalovirus exposure and HLA in healthy donors. The study ran its PCR with 60 Vbeta and 13 Jbeta primers. The data were produced by immunoSEQ multiplex PCR, yet TCRdb's version contains in-frame clones alone and is incomplete. The sample comprises under 200,000 clones, roughly 80% of which are singletons, and approximately 1.4% rests with the top ten. The specimen sequenced was PBMCs. These receptors originate from a woman under 40 in good health and CMV-seronegative.

This rearrangement joins TRBV6-1 to TRBJ1-5; 7 nucleotides line up with TRBD1. Germline CDR1 and CDR2: MNHNS and SASEGT. V dropped 10 bases and J dropped 4; count of bases not matched to a gene: 10. This CDR3 spans 14 amino acids. As DNA, the CDR3 is TGTGCCACCCGGCAGGACAGGTTTAATCAGCCCCAGCATTTT. Residues: CATRQDRFNQPQHF.

The V gene is TRBV6-1, the J gene TRBJ2-2; a possible D gene is TRBD1 (6 bases). Trimming took 7 bases from V and 6 from J, leaving 15 bases between them. From germline, CDR1 is MNHNS and CDR2 SASEGT. The CDR3 contains 14 residues. The CDR3 is CASTTTGTAGELFF. DNA for the CDR3: TGTGCCAGCACCACCACAGGGACGGCCGGGGAGCTGTTTTTT.

This clone was counted only a few times. This sequence joins TRBV6-5 and TRBJ1-1; 9 bases match TRBD1. CDR1 and CDR2 (germline): MNHEY, SVGAGI. V trimming: 4 bases; J trimming: 3 bases; junction bases outside the gene matches: 3. The length of the CDR3 is 14 residues. The CDR3 DNA reads TGTGCCAGCAGTTTGCGGACAGGGGACACTGAAGCTTTCTTT. This encodes CASSLRTGDTEAFF.

The chain is built from TRBV5-8 and TRBJ2-3, with a possible D match to TRBD2 (6 bases). The germline V and J ends were trimmed by 3 bases and 0 bases, with 11 bases remaining between them. This CDR3 contains 15 residues. The germline gives CDR1 SGHTS, CDR2 YDEGEE. CDR3 sequence reads: CASSWRRGSTDTQYF. CDR3 DNA sequence: TGTGCCAGCAGCTGGCGCCGGGGGAGCACAGATACGCAGTATTTT.

Regarding this clone: The same CDR3 also results from other DNA sequences found in this sample. This rearrangement joins TRBV18 to TRBJ1-1; D is undetermined. This CDR3 region has 13 residues. V gave up 3 bases and J gave up 1 base, with 6 bases separating them. CDR1 is KGHSH, CDR2 LQKENI, per germline. CDR3 sequence (DNA): TGTGCCAGCTCACCGCGAGGGAACACTGAAGCTTTCTTT. Protein: CASSPRGNTEAFF.

This clone turned up a few times. This chain connects TRBV30 to TRBJ1-1, with D tentatively TRBD1 (6 bases). The germline V gene has CDR1 GTSNPN and CDR2 SVGIG (reference sequence). Trimming removed 3 bases from V and 4 bases from J, with 12 bases in between. The length of the CDR3 is 13 residues. CDR3 in DNA: TGTGCCTGGAGCCCCGGGGGGCCCACTGAAGCTTTCTTT. It translates to CAWSPGGPTEAFF.

V gene TRBV4-1 combines with J gene TRBJ2-7; TRBD2 is a possible D gene (5 bases). In germline, CDR1 is MGHRA, CDR2 YSYEKL. This CDR3 is 14 amino acids long. V lost 0 bases and J lost 2, with 8 bases in between. This chain's CDR3 is CASSQDAGTYEQYF. DNA for the CDR3: TGCGCCAGCAGCCAAGATGCCGGGACCTACGAGCAGTACTTC.

The chain combines TRBV9 with TRBJ2-3; TRBD2 matches 9 bases. This CDR3 has 14 residues. Germline-derived CDR1 and CDR2 are SGDLS and YYNGEE. V dropped 7 bases and J dropped 5; count of bases not matched to a gene: 8. CDR3 DNA: TGTGCCAGCCTTCCGGGACTAGCCATAGATACGCAGTATTTT. Its translation is CASLPGLAIDTQYF.

The rearrangement joins TRBV6-5 to TRBJ1-2, with D possibly matching TRBD1 (5 bases). CDR3 length equals 13 residues. Trimming pared 9 bases from V and 4 bases from J, leaving 15 bases between. Germline lookup yields CDR1 MNHEY and CDR2 SVGAGI. The CDR3 loop reads CASLYRQLYGYTF. The CDR3 bases are TGTGCCAGTCTTTACAGACAGCTCTATGGCTACACCTTC.

The chain uses TRBV19 and TRBJ1-2, with a tentative D call TRBD1 (6 bases). Per germline, CDR1 LNHDA and CDR2 SQIVND (reference sequence). The CDR3 covers 13 residues. V was pared by 3 bases and J by 7 bases, with 12 bases between. CDR3 in DNA: TGTGCCAGTAGTATCAGGACAGAGGCTGGCTACACCTTC. Translated: CASSIRTEAGYTF. Full variable domain (outside the CDR3, taken from reference TRBV19 and TRBJ1-2): DGGITQSPKYLFRKEGQNVTLSCEQNLNHDAMYWYRQDPGQGLRLIYYSQIVNDFQKGDIAEGYSVSREKKESFPLTVTSAQKNPTAFYLCASSIRTEAGYTFGSGTRLTVV.

The genes are TRBV2 and TRBJ1-1, with a tentative D call TRBD1 (6 bases). This CDR3 region has 13 residues. Trimming left V 6 bases short and J 6 bases short, with 14 bases between. Germline V lookup: CDR1 SNHLY, CDR2 FYNNEI. The CDR3 spells CASSQQGWAEAFF. The CDR3 DNA reads as TGTGCCAGCAGCCAACAGGGTTGGGCTGAAGCTTTCTTT.

V is TRBV30 and J is TRBJ2-5; 7 positions match TRBD1. Unmatched junction bases numbered 4, after V lost 2 bases and J lost 4 bases. The CDR3 consists of 13 residues. The V gene's germline CDR1 is GTSNPN and CDR2 SVGIG (reference sequence). CDR3 DNA sequence: TGTGCCTGGAGTCGTAAGGGGGCAGAGACCCAGTACTTC. This sequence encodes CAWSRKGAETQYF. Combining the CDR3 with reference TRBV30 and TRBJ2-5 gives the whole variable domain SQTIHQWPATLVQPVGSPLSLECTVEGTSNPNLYWYRQAAGRGLQLLFYSVGIGQISSEVPQNLSASRPQDRQFILSSKKLLLSDSGFYLCAWSRKGAETQYFGPGTRLLVL.

The genes are TRBV7-9 and TRBJ1-2; TRBD1 matches 7 bases. Germline CDR1 and CDR2: SEHNR and FQNEAQ (reference sequence). Unmatched junction bases numbered 11, after V lost 4 bases and J lost 6 bases. This CDR3 spans 15 amino acids. CDR3 DNA sequence: TGTGCCAGCAGCTCGGACAGGTGGATAAGGAATGGCTACACCTTC. This gives the protein CASSSDRWIRNGYTF.

This chain connects TRBV5-1 to TRBJ2-1, with D maybe TRBD1 (6 bases). V lost 3 bases and J lost 6, with 16 bases in between. The CDR3 contains 15 residues. Germline V lookup: CDR1 SGHRS, CDR2 YFSETQ. The CDR3 DNA reads as TGCGCCAGCAGCTCCCAGACAGGCCGAGGCAATGAGCAGTTCTTC. Amino acid sequence: CASSSQTGRGNEQFF.

The chain has TRBV6-1 and TRBJ1-1; D call uncertain. V was trimmed by 6 bases and J by 1 base, leaving 12 bases between them. The CDR3 sequence is 14 residues long. Germline V gene sequence: CDR1 MNHNS, CDR2 SASEGT. This CDR3 reads CASSAGGPNTEAFF. The CDR3 nucleotides are TGTGCCAGCAGCGCCGGCGGCCCGAACACTGAAGCTTTCTTT.

This chain uses TRBV9 with TRBJ2-3, with D possibly TRBD2 on 5 matching bases. The V end was cut by 7 bases, the J end by 1 base, with 10 bases between. There are 13 residues in the CDR3. Germline values: CDR1 SGDLS, CDR2 YYNGEE. The CDR3 protein is CASRGRGTDTQYF. For the CDR3, the DNA is TGTGCCAGCCGCGGGCGGGGCACAGATACGCAGTATTTT.

The genes are TRBV27 and TRBJ1-1; a possible D gene is TRBD1 (5 bases). Trimming removed 3 bases at V and 1 base at J, with 9 bases between. CDR3 length equals 14 residues. The germline CDR1 and CDR2 sequences are MNHEY and SMNVEV (reference sequence). The CDR3 here is CASSFDRTNTEAFF. The DNA of the CDR3 is TGTGCCAGCAGTTTCGACAGAACGAACACTGAAGCTTTCTTT.

This clone was observed a handful of times. The gene calls are TRBV7-6 and TRBJ1-1, with D unresolved. Trimming shortened V by 1 base and J by 0 bases, and 9 bases separated the two germline ends. The germline V gene encodes CDR1 SGHVS and CDR2 FNYEAQ. The CDR3 loop spans 15 amino acids. The CDR3: CASSLEADLNTEAFF. The CDR3, as DNA: TGTGCCAGCAGCTTAGAGGCGGATTTGAACACTGAAGCTTTCTTT.

The genes are TRBV5-1 and TRBJ1-6; TRBD1 matches at 9 bases. This CDR3 region has 15 residues. Looked up from germline, CDR1 is SGHRS and CDR2 is YFSETQ. V was clipped by 0 bases and J by 8 bases; unmatched bases: 3. The CDR3: CASSLAGTGYSPLHF. The DNA of the CDR3 is TGCGCCAGCAGCTTGGCCGGGACAGGGTATTCACCCCTCCACTTT.

V usage is TRBV6-1 and J usage is TRBJ2-7, with 8 bases lining up with TRBD2. J gave up 7 bases and V 7 bases, and 15 bases lay outside the gene matches. The germline CDR1 and CDR2 sequences are MNHNS and SASEGT. This CDR3 spans 15 amino acids. The CDR3 is CASTNLAGGWWEQYF. The CDR3 region has the DNA TGTGCCAGCACTAACCTCGCGGGGGGCTGGTGGGAGCAGTACTTC.

The chain couples TRBV6-4 to TRBJ2-3, with a tentative D call TRBD2 (5 bases). Germline V gene lookup returns CDR1 MRHNA and CDR2 SNTAGT. The CDR3 sequence is 13 residues long. The germline V and J ends were trimmed by 2 bases and 8 bases, with 11 bases remaining between them. CDR3 loop: CASSDAPRGTQYF. CDR3 nucleotide sequence: TGTGCCAGCAGTGACGCCCCACGGGGTACGCAGTATTTT.

This clone was seen a handful of times. The V call is TRBV2, the J call TRBJ2-3; TRBD1 might be the D (5 bases). The V gene lost 5 bases and the J gene lost 1 base, with 19 bases spanning the gap. This CDR3 has 17 amino acids. The germline gives CDR1 SNHLY, CDR2 FYNNEI. The CDR3 sequence: CASSRARGQGRTDTQYF. In DNA, the CDR3 is TGTGCCAGCAGTAGGGCCCGAGGTCAGGGCCGCACAGATACGCAGTATTTT.

This clone appeared a few times. The CDR3 here is CASIGGSGNTIYF. The CDR3 coding sequence is TGTGCCAGCATTGGGGGGTCTGGAAACACCATATATTTT. The chain joins TRBV2 to TRBJ1-3, with TRBD1 as a possible D gene (5 bases). CDR1 and CDR2 (germline): SNHLY, FYNNEI. CDR3 length equals 13 residues. V was shortened by 7 bases and J by 1 base, with 8 bases between the two germline ends. The full variable domain, in which reference TRBV2 and TRBJ1-3 provide the parts outside the CDR3, is EPEVTQTPSHQVTQMGQEVILRCVPISNHLYFYWYRQILGQKVEFLVSFYNNEISEKSEIFDDQFSVERPDGSNFTLKIRSTKLEDSAMYFCASIGGSGNTIYFGEGSWLTVV.

This clone was seen a few times. The V gene is TRBV4-2, the J gene TRBJ2-1; TRBD1 aligns across 7 bases. Germline V lookup: CDR1 LGHNA, CDR2 YNFKEQ. This CDR3 region has 16 residues. J lost 3 bases, V lost 4 bases, and 9 bases had no gene match. CDR3 amino acids: CASSPGQEILYNEQFF. Here the CDR3 DNA reads TGTGCCAGCAGCCCTGGACAGGAGATACTCTACAATGAGCAGTTCTTC.

This chain links TRBV7-6 with TRBJ2-1; TRBD1 aligns across 8 bases. This CDR3 contains 15 residues. V was pared by 1 base and J by 7 bases, with 6 bases of the junction left unmatched. Germline V gives CDR1 SGHVS, CDR2 FNYEAQ. The DNA of the CDR3 is TGTGCCAGCAGCTTAGGGTGGACAGGGCGTAATGAGCAGTTCTTC. This sequence encodes CASSLGWTGRNEQFF.

The rearrangement uses TRBV19 and TRBJ2-1; D call uncertain. The CDR3 spans 14 residues. The ends were cut back, 6 bases at V and 3 bases at J, with 12 bases in the middle. Per germline, CDR1 LNHDA and CDR2 SQIVND (reference sequence). CDR3 sequence reads: CASRILDGYNEQFF. The CDR3 DNA reads as TGTGCCAGTAGGATCCTAGACGGCTACAATGAGCAGTTCTTC.

The chain employs TRBV27 and TRBJ2-2; the D gene is possibly TRBD2 (5 bases). Trimming shortened V by 5 bases and J by 1 base, and 11 bases separated the two germline ends. CDR1 is MNHEY and CDR2 is SMNVEV in the germline V gene (reference sequence). This CDR3 contains 15 residues. As DNA, the CDR3 is TGTGCCAGCAGTCCCCAGCGGAAGAACACCGGGGAGCTGTTTTTT. Translated: CASSPQRKNTGELFF.